The 6 T cell receptor beta chains presented below share a single source sample, sequenced in a study of blood T cell repertoires in COVID-19. Using immunoSEQ multiplex PCR, the repertoire was profiled, and TCRdb retains in-frame clones only, with some absent. The sample holds some 120,000 clones, about nine tenths seen once. Material for sequencing was peripheral blood. These receptor sequences come from a man in his forties or fifties with acute or convalescent COVID-19.

For the CDR3, the DNA is TGTGCCAGCAGTTACCCGAGCGGCAGGAATTCACCCCTCCACTTT. Translation gives CASSYPSGRNSPLHF. The V call is TRBV6-2 or TRBV6-3, the J call TRBJ1-6; D is unclear. V lost 2 bases and J 7 bases, leaving 12 bases between the germline ends. The germline V gene has CDR1 MNHEY and CDR2 SVGEGT. The CDR3 sequence is 15 residues long.

The chain employs TRBV27 and TRBJ2-1; 12 bases are shared with TRBD2. Per germline, CDR1 MNHEY and CDR2 SMNVEV (reference sequence). The CDR3 is 18 amino acids. Trimming removed 3 bases from V and 6 bases from J; junction bases left unmatched: 12. CDR3 in DNA: TGTGCCAGCAGTTTCTCCGGACTAGCGGGAAATTACGGCAATGAGCAGTTCTTC. It encodes CASSFSGLAGNYGNEQFF.

The rearrangement uses TRBV7-6 and TRBJ2-7, with D perhaps TRBD1 (5 bases). The CDR3 spans 13 residues. Germline V CDR1 and CDR2: SGHVS, FNYEAQ. Trimming shortened V by 2 bases and J by 6 bases, and 11 bases separated the two germline ends. The CDR3 loop reads CASSLMGRAEQYF. CDR3 sequence (DNA): TGTGCCAGCAGCTTAATGGGCAGGGCCGAGCAGTACTTC.

The chain uses TRBV30 and TRBJ2-1; 8 nucleotides match TRBD2. The V and J ends lost 2 bases and 10 bases, in that order; junction bases with no gene match: 16. Germline CDR1 GTSNPN, CDR2 SVGIG (reference sequence). The CDR3 length is 16 residues. The CDR3 protein is CAWSNPGLGLAVEQFF. As DNA, the CDR3 is TGTGCCTGGAGTAACCCGGGACTAGGGCTCGCCGTGGAGCAGTTCTTC.

The chain is built from TRBV15 and TRBJ2-4; 8 bases agree with TRBD1. Per the germline V gene, CDR1 is LNHNV and CDR2 is YYDKDF (reference sequence). V gave up 3 bases and J gave up 0 bases; unmatched junction bases: 16. The length of the CDR3 is 20 residues. Here the CDR3 reads CATSSGQGLTWGKAKNIQYF. CDR3 in DNA: TGTGCCACCAGCAGTGGACAGGGCCTAACGTGGGGAAAAGCCAAAAACATTCAGTACTTC.

The chain uses TRBV3-1 (or the pseudogene TRBV3-2) and TRBJ1-2; D might be TRBD1 (5 bases). The CDR3 has 15 amino acids. Germline assignment: CDR1 LGHDT and CDR2 YNNKEL (reference sequence). V lost 0 bases and J 8 bases, leaving 16 bases between the germline ends. CDR3 in amino acids: CASSQDLGRPSGYTF. DNA of the CDR3: TGTGCCAGCAGCCAAGATTTGGGGCGCCCATCGGGCTACACCTTC.